This TCR beta chain emerged from a study of CD8 T cells in Susac syndrome. After extraction with the RNeasy kit, about 0.45 to 1 ug of the RNA was reverse transcribed using random hexamers. Across 54 Vbeta and 13 Jbeta, TCR beta CDR3 was amplified with immunoSEQ multiplex PCR. TCRdb redid the calling of the immunoSEQ multiplex PCR reads with MiXCR, one entry per CDR3 protein. Altogether roughly 130,000 distinct CDR3 sequences are present, approximately 94% being singletons, with the ten largest covering less than 0.15%. Germline CDR1 and CDR2: SNHLY and FYNNEI. The CDR3 length is 15 residues. V was shortened by 2 bases and J by 8 bases, with 15 bases between the two germline ends. Negative magnetic isolation gave CD8+ and CD4+ cells; FACS enriched CD8+ TEMRA.

This TCR was recovered from a human donor with multiple sclerosis. V usage is TRBV2 and J usage is TRBJ1-4; tentatively, D is TRBD1 (5 bases). Specimen: CD4+ T cells from PBMCs. CDR3 sequence (DNA): TGTGCCAGCAGTGAACCTCTGGGTGGGGACGAAAAACTGTTTTTT. Amino acid sequence: CASSEPLGGDEKLFF.